This TCR beta chain emerged from a study of shared clonotypes between healthy human individuals. Selected positively for CCR7 and CD45RO-negative, naive CD8 cells excluded terminally differentiated effector memory CD45RA+ cells. Germline-derived CDR1 and CDR2 are MNHNY and SVGAGI (reference sequence). CDR3 length: 14 amino acids. The V gene lost 2 bases and the J gene lost 0 bases, with 6 bases spanning the gap. The table came from immunoSEQ multiplex PCR; TCRdb's copy has only in-frame clones and leaves some out. Of around 2,000,000 clones in the sample, roughly 94% were seen once. The receptor's source is a young man in good health. V usage is TRBV6-6 and J usage is TRBJ2-3; D is ambiguous. Input material: naive CD8+ T cells sorted from blood. In nucleotides, the CDR3 is TGTGCCAGCAGTTACATAGTTAGCACAGATACGCAGTATTTT. Translated, it gives CASSYIVSTDTQYF.